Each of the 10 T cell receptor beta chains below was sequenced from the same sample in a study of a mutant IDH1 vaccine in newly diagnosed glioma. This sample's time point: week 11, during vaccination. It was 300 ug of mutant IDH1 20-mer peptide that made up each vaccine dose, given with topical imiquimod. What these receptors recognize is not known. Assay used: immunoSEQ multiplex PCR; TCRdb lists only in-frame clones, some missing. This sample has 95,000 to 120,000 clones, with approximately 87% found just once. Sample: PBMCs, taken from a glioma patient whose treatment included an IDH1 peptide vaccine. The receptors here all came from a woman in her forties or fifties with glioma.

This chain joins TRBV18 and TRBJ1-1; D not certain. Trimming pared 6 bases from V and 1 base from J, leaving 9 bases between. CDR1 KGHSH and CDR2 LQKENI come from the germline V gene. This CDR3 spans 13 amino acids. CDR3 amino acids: CASSWERNTEAFF. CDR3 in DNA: TGTGCCAGCTCTTGGGAACGGAACACTGAAGCTTTCTTT.

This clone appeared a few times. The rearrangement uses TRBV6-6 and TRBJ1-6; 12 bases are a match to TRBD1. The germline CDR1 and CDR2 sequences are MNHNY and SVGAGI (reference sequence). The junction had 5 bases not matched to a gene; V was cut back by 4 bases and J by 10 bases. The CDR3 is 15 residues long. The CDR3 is CASSSGTGGVSPLHF. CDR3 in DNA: TGTGCCAGCAGTTCCGGGACAGGGGGCGTCTCACCCCTCCACTTT.

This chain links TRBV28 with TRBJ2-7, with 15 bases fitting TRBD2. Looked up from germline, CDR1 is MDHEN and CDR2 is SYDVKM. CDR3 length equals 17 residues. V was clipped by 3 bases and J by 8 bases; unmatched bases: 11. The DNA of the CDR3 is TGTGCCAGCAGTTTGGGAGTGGGACTAGCGGGAGGTCGTCAGCAGTACTTC. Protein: CASSLGVGLAGGRQQYF.

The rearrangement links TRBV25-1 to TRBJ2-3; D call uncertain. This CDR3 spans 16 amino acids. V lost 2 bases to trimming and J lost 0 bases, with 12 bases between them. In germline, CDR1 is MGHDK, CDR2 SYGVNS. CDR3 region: CASSEGRTSSTDTQYF. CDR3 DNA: TGTGCCAGCAGTGAAGGACGTACCTCTAGCACAGATACGCAGTATTTT.

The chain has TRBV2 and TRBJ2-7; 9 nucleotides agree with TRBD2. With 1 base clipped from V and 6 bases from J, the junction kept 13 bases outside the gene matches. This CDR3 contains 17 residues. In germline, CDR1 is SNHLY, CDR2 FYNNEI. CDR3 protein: CASSEEALAGLRGEQYF. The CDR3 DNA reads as TGTGCCAGCAGTGAAGAGGCGCTAGCGGGACTAAGGGGCGAGCAGTACTTC.

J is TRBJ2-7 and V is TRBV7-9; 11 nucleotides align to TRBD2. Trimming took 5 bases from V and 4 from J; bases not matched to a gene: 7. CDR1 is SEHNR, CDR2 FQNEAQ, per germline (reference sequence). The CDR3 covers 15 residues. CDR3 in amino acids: CASSQGLAGGYEQYF. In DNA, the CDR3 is TGTGCCAGCAGCCAAGGACTAGCGGGTGGGTACGAGCAGTACTTC. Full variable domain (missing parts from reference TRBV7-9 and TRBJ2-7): DTGVSQNPRHKITKRGQNVTFRCDPISEHNRLYWYRQTLGQGPEFLTYFQNEAQLEKSRLLSDRFSAERPKGSFSTLEIQRTEQGDSAMYLCASSQGLAGGYEQYFGPGTRLTVT.

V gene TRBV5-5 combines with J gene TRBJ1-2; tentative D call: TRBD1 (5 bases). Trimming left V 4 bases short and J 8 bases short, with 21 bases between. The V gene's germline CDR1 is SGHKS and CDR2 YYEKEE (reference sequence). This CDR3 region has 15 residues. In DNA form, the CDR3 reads TGTGCCAGCAGCCCCCGAGCAGGGTTAGAAGAGGGCTACACCTTC. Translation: CASSPRAGLEEGYTF.

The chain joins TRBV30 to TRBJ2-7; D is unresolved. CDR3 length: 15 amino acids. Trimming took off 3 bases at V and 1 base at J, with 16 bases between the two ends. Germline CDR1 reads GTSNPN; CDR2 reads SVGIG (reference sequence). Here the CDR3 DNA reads TGTGCCTGGAGCCATCAGTCAGGAGATTCCTACGAGCAGTACTTC. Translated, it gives CAWSHQSGDSYEQYF.

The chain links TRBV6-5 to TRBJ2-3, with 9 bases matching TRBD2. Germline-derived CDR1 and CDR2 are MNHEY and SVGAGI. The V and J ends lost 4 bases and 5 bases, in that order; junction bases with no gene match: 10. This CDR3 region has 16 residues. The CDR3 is CASSSGTSWRGDTQYF. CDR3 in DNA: TGTGCCAGCAGTTCTGGGACTAGCTGGCGTGGAGATACGCAGTATTTT.

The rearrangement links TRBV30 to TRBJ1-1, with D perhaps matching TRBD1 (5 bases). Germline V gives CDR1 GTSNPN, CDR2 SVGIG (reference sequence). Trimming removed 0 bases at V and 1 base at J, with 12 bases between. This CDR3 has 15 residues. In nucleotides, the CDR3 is TGTGCCTGGAGTGTATATACAGGAGCGAACACTGAAGCTTTCTTT. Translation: CAWSVYTGANTEAFF.